The source of this T cell receptor (beta chain) is a study of identical twins. Germline V gives CDR1 DFQATT, CDR2 SNEGSKA (reference sequence). The CDR3 contains 15 residues. Trimming at V came to 1 base and at J to 7 bases, leaving 9 bases not matched to a gene. A single record per CDR3 protein comes from TCRdb applying MiXCR to the 5' RACE reads. This repertoire shows roughly 200,000 distinct CDR3 sequences, under 10% found once; its top ten account for less than 2.5%. There are a few counts of this clonotype. Its target is not known. The study, taken as a whole, reports: Beta clonotypes that were abundant in cord blood contained fewer insertions, a pattern absent from memory repertoires.

This same sample was also taken into another study, of yellow fever vaccine responses in identical twins.

This TCR was recovered from a woman aged 18 to 35 in good health. The chain uses TRBV20-1 and TRBJ2-7, with TRBD2 identical over 11 bases. Sequenced input: memory (CD45RO+) T cells sorted from blood. CDR3 in DNA: TGCAGTGCTAGAGTGACTAGCGGGAAACAGTGGGAGCAGTACTTC. It yields the protein CSARVTSGKQWEQYF.